The 10 T cell receptor beta chains given below trace back to one sample, sequenced in a study of blood T cell repertoires in COVID-19. Using immunoSEQ multiplex PCR, the repertoire was profiled, and TCRdb retains in-frame clones only, with some absent. The data show 250,000 to 350,000 clones, roughly 86% seen once. Material for sequencing was peripheral blood. All receptors come from a woman aged 45 to 65 who had recovered from COVID-19.

A remark on this clone: Other DNA sequences within the sample encode an identical CDR3. The CDR3 sequence: CASSGSATNEKLFF. The CDR3 DNA follows: TGTGCCAGTTCGGGGTCTGCAACTAATGAAAAACTGTTTTTT. This rearrangement joins TRBV19 to TRBJ1-4, with unresolved D. CDR3 length equals 14 residues. In germline, CDR1 is LNHDA, CDR2 SQIVND (reference sequence). V lost 8 bases and J 0 bases, leaving 10 bases between the germline ends.

The chain has TRBV9 and TRBJ2-6, with 8 bases fitting TRBD2. CDR3 size: 19 residues. Germline CDR1 and CDR2: SGDLS and YYNGEE. Trimming removed 4 bases from V and 1 base from J; junction bases left unmatched: 13. The CDR3 sequence: CASSPRIRAGVSGANVLTF. The CDR3 DNA follows: TGTGCCAGCAGCCCCCGAATTAGAGCGGGAGTATCTGGGGCCAACGTCCTGACTTTC.

With respect to this clone: Other DNA sequences in the same sample also yield this CDR3. The chain couples TRBV7-8 to TRBJ2-1; a possible D gene is TRBD2 (7 bases). CDR3 length equals 15 residues. Germline V CDR1 and CDR2: SGHVS, FQNEAQ. Trimming cost V 3 bases and J 3 bases, with 12 bases left between them. DNA of the CDR3: TGTGCCAGCAGCTTTGGGGGCGGGGGCTACAATGAGCAGTTCTTC. It codes for CASSFGGGGYNEQFF.

This clone was counted once. The chain links TRBV27 to TRBJ1-6; 7 bases align to TRBD1. The CDR3 is 17 residues long. Looked up from germline, CDR1 is MNHEY and CDR2 is SMNVEV (reference sequence). Trimming at V came to 1 base and at J to 10 bases, leaving 13 bases not matched to a gene. The CDR3 nucleotides are TGTGCCAGCAGTTTATTCTCAGGGGCCAGCAGGGGGTCACCCCTCCACTTT. It is translated as CASSLFSGASRGSPLHF.

The chain joins TRBV3-1 (or the pseudogene TRBV3-2) to TRBJ2-3, with 7 bases that match TRBD2. V lost 3 bases to trimming and J lost 6 bases; unmatched junction nucleotides: 3. Germline loops: CDR1 LGHDT, CDR2 YNNKEL (reference sequence). The CDR3 runs to 13 residues. In DNA, the CDR3 is TGTGCCAGCAGCCAGGCGGGGGTGGATACGCAGTATTTT. Translating it yields CASSQAGVDTQYF.

The rearrangement links TRBV2 to TRBJ1-2; 7 nucleotides line up with TRBD1. V shed 6 bases and J 3 bases; nucleotides not matched to a gene: 10. Germline loops: CDR1 SNHLY, CDR2 FYNNEI. The CDR3 contains 15 residues. The CDR3 coding sequence is TGTGCCAGCAGCGACGACAGGGAATCTTACTATGGCTACACCTTC. Protein sequence: CASSDDRESYYGYTF.

In the case of this clone: The germline gene is not matched at one end of the junction; a read error may be the cause. This chain links TRBV7-2 with TRBJ1-6, with a weak D call TRBD1 (6 bases). The germline V gene encodes CDR1 SGHTA and CDR2 FQGNSA. The CDR3 is 13 residues long. The CDR3 region is CASSLGAQGTQDF. The CDR3 nucleotides read TGTGCCAGCAGCTTAGGAGCCCAGGGGACCCAGGACTTT.

V usage is TRBV7-2 and J usage is TRBJ2-1, with D tentatively TRBD2 (6 bases). From germline, CDR1 is SGHTA and CDR2 FQGNSA. The CDR3 runs to 13 residues. V lost 1 base and J lost 7, with 8 bases in between. DNA for the CDR3: TGTGCCAGCAGCTTAGTCGCGGGAAATGAGCAGTTCTTC. Translation gives CASSLVAGNEQFF. The whole variable domain, filled in from reference TRBV7-2 and TRBJ2-1, reads GAGVSQSPSNKVTEKGKDVELRCDPISGHTALYWYRQSLGQGLEFLIYFQGNSAPDKSGLPSDRFSAERTGGSVSTLTIQRTQQEDSAVYLCASSLVAGNEQFFGPGTRLTVL.

The chain combines TRBV28 with TRBJ1-2; D call uncertain. CDR1 and CDR2 (germline): MDHEN, SYDVKM. The CDR3 runs 12 residues. V dropped 8 bases and J dropped 2 bases, with 9 bases sitting between them. The CDR3: CASSWANYGYTF. The CDR3 bases are TGTGCCAGCTCTTGGGCCAACTATGGCTACACCTTC.

J is TRBJ1-5 and V is TRBV18; TRBD1 matches 7 bases. The CDR3 is 13 amino acids. Trimming cost V 5 bases and J 8 bases; bases outside gene matches: 6. Germline loops: CDR1 KGHSH, CDR2 LQKENI. The CDR3 coding sequence is TGTGCCAGCTCAACCGACAGGGCAGAGCCCCAGCATTTT. This translates into CASSTDRAEPQHF.